These 28 T cell receptor beta chains came from one sample sequenced in a study of human CD8 memory T cell subsets. Libraries targeted TCR beta using 5' RACE with UMIs. TCRdb re-called the 5' RACE reads; every CDR3 protein appears as one record, without DNA. This sample's table reports roughly 5,000 distinct CDR3 sequences. The sample consisted of CD8+ T cells from PBMCs. These receptors were taken from a human donor in good health.

This chain links TRBV20-1 with TRBJ2-1; checking the TCRdb D call of TRBD2 is not possible without DNA. This CDR3 is built from 14 residues. Germline V gene data show CDR1 as DFQATT and CDR2 as SNEGSKA (reference sequence). The CDR3 is CSAPPSGSLNEQFF.

The V call is TRBV20-1, the J call TRBJ2-1; lacking DNA, the TRBD2 call made by TCRdb goes unchecked. This CDR3 is 16 amino acids long. CDR1 is DFQATT and CDR2 is SNEGSKA in the germline V gene (reference sequence). The CDR3 reads CSANGQLAGTYNEQFF.

J is TRBJ2-1 and V is TRBV7-9; the TCRdb call, TRBD2, lacks DNA for checking. This CDR3 spans 19 amino acids. Germline V gene sequence: CDR1 SEHNR, CDR2 FQNEAQ (reference sequence). CDR3 residues: CASANTGTSGIGSYNEQFF.

The chain has TRBV3-1 and TRBJ2-7; with no DNA, the TCRdb D assignment of TRBD1 cannot be verified. The CDR3 runs to 16 residues. Looked up from germline, CDR1 is LGHDT and CDR2 is YNNKEL (reference sequence). CDR3: CASSPQTGGLAYEQYF.

This clonotype is identified as medium-sized from frequency. The chain joins TRBV9 to TRBJ1-1. The CDR3 is 13 amino acids. Looked up from germline, CDR1 is SGDLS and CDR2 is YYNGEE. This CDR3 reads CASSVALWSEAFF.

Its frequency marks this clonotype as medium-sized. The genes are TRBV4-1 and TRBJ1-1; the D call from TCRdb, TRBD1, cannot be confirmed without DNA. The CDR3 is 13 residues long. Germline loops: CDR1 MGHRA, CDR2 YSYEKL. The CDR3 spells CASSLLGVTEAFF.

The CDR3 is CASKSSGRPDTQYF. The chain links TRBV5-1 to TRBJ2-3; the D call of TRBD2 rests on TCRdb alone, since no DNA is present to check it. Per the germline V gene, CDR1 is SGHRS and CDR2 is YFSETQ. The CDR3 is 14 amino acids.

The rearrangement links TRBV12-3 or TRBV12-4 to TRBJ2-7; the D call from TCRdb, TRBD1, cannot be confirmed without DNA. CDR3 length: 15 residues. CDR3 region: CASRESGGTTYEQYF.

This sequence joins TRBV13 and TRBJ2-7; checking the TCRdb D call of TRBD1 is not possible without DNA. CDR1 PRHDT and CDR2 FYEKMQ come from the germline V gene (reference sequence). The CDR3 is 15 amino acids. This chain's CDR3 is CASSLGTGTGREQYF.

The rearrangement joins TRBV10-3 to TRBJ2-7; the TCRdb call, TRBD1, lacks DNA for checking. CDR3 length equals 16 residues. Germline assignment: CDR1 ENHRY and CDR2 SYGVKD. The CDR3 reads CAISEPNRGLSHEQYF.

Frequency places this clonotype as medium-sized. This rearrangement joins TRBV15 to TRBJ2-1. The CDR3 loop spans 12 amino acids. Per germline, CDR1 LNHNV and CDR2 YYDKDF (reference sequence). The CDR3 reads CATSSGLLEQFF.

V usage is TRBV28 and J usage is TRBJ1-6; checking the TCRdb D call of TRBD1 is not possible without DNA. CDR3 length equals 14 residues. Germline V gene data show CDR1 as MDHEN and CDR2 as SYDVKM. The chain's CDR3 is CASSLGQGKSPLHF.

J is TRBJ1-1 and V is TRBV6-6; TCRdb's D call of TRBD1 is untestable without DNA. This CDR3 spans 14 amino acids. Germline values: CDR1 MNHNY, CDR2 SVGAGI (reference sequence). CDR3: CASSSGGLNTEAFF.

V gene TRBV7-9 combines with J gene TRBJ1-2; TCRdb names TRBD1, which stays unverified in the absence of DNA. Germline assignment: CDR1 SEHNR and CDR2 FQNEAQ (reference sequence). This CDR3 region has 14 residues. The CDR3 spells CASSLDWDREGYTF.

The chain has TRBV28 and TRBJ1-1. Germline loops: CDR1 MDHEN, CDR2 SYDVKM. This CDR3 is 11 amino acids long. The CDR3 here is CASSFEIEAFF.

V and J are TRBV7-9 and TRBJ2-5; the TRBD1 assignment by TCRdb is unverifiable without DNA. The CDR3 is 15 amino acids. CDR1 is SEHNR, CDR2 FQNEAQ, per germline (reference sequence). This CDR3 is CASSSSGTSQETQYF.

This sequence joins TRBV2 and TRBJ2-1. CDR3 length equals 16 residues. CDR1 SNHLY and CDR2 FYNNEI come from the germline V gene. The CDR3 loop reads CASRESGPSSYNEQFF.

This clonotype counts as medium-sized by frequency. V usage is TRBV15 and J usage is TRBJ2-3. The CDR3 contains 14 residues. Germline V gives CDR1 LNHNV, CDR2 YYDKDF (reference sequence). CDR3 loop: CATSRVSVTDTQYF.

By frequency, this clonotype registers medium-sized. The genes are TRBV10-3 and TRBJ2-3. Germline V gives CDR1 ENHRY, CDR2 SYGVKD. CDR3 length: 12 residues. The CDR3 sequence is CAISESLDTQYF.

The V gene is TRBV4-1, the J gene TRBJ2-1. The germline CDR1 and CDR2 sequences are MGHRA and YSYEKL. This CDR3 is built from 15 residues. The CDR3 reads CASSQVKGSYNEQFF.

By frequency, this clonotype is medium-sized. CDR3 sequence reads: CASSYRGNEQFF. The chain combines TRBV6-2 or TRBV6-3 with TRBJ2-1. The germline CDR1 and CDR2 sequences are MNHEY and SVGEGT. The CDR3 loop spans 12 amino acids.

The chain is built from TRBV5-6 and TRBJ2-3; the D call from TCRdb, TRBD1, cannot be confirmed without DNA. This CDR3 is built from 15 residues. Germline CDR1 SGHDT, CDR2 YYEEEE. CDR3 sequence: CASSFPGQGTDTQYF.

The chain couples TRBV7-9 to TRBJ2-1. This CDR3 is 13 amino acids long. CDR1 is SEHNR, CDR2 FQNEAQ, per germline (reference sequence). CDR3 protein: CASTYNAYNEQFF. The full variable domain, its missing parts supplied by reference TRBV7-9 and TRBJ2-1, is DTGVSQNPRHKITKRGQNVTFRCDPISEHNRLYWYRQTLGQGPEFLTYFQNEAQLEKSRLLSDRFSAERPKGSFSTLEIQRTEQGDSAMYLCASTYNAYNEQFFGPGTRLTVL.

The chain has TRBV5-1 and TRBJ2-2; TCRdb selects TRBD1, and the lack of DNA leaves this call unchecked. The CDR3 has 12 amino acids. CDR1 is SGHRS and CDR2 is YFSETQ in the germline V gene. The CDR3 reads CASRSGTGELFF.

This clonotype counts as medium-sized by frequency. The chain has TRBV6-6 and TRBJ2-3; TCRdb returns TRBD2, unconfirmable since there is no DNA. The V gene's germline CDR1 is MNHNY and CDR2 SVGAGI (reference sequence). The CDR3 runs 16 residues. CDR3 amino acids: CASSTLAGASTDTQYF.

The rearrangement joins TRBV7-9 to TRBJ2-3; TCRdb gives TRBD1 as the D gene, but with no DNA this cannot be confirmed. Germline V gene sequence: CDR1 SEHNR, CDR2 FQNEAQ (reference sequence). The CDR3 extends over 15 amino acids. CDR3 residues: CASSPRDRHTDTQYF.

The chain combines TRBV7-2 with TRBJ2-2; the TCRdb D gene call, TRBD2, has no DNA to confirm it. The CDR3 covers 16 residues. Germline-derived CDR1 and CDR2 are SGHTA and FQGNSA. CDR3 sequence reads: CASSAGRVGYTGELFF.

CDR3 residues: CASSQGRDPYNEQFF. J is TRBJ2-1 and V is TRBV4-1; TCRdb outputs TRBD1, but without DNA this stays unchecked. Germline CDR1 reads MGHRA; CDR2 reads YSYEKL. There are 15 residues in the CDR3.